The 20 T cell receptor beta chains below were found in one sample sequenced in a study of blood T cells in healthy people across ages. Sample-barcoded 5' priming and a J-beta primer mix drove a second PCR of 7 to 11 cycles. Using its own MiXCR run on the 5' RACE reads, TCRdb lists one record per CDR3 protein. Of 780,000 or so distinct CDR3 sequences listed, about 55% are singletons. Sequencing input: blood. These receptors all come from a man older than 75 in good health.

This chain's CDR3 is CASSQAESGGSSYNEQFF. CDR3 nucleotide sequence: TGTGCCAGCAGCCAGGCAGAGAGCGGGGGGAGCTCCTACAATGAGCAGTTCTTC. This sequence joins TRBV4-2 and TRBJ2-1; TRBD2 aligns across 9 bases. The germline V gene encodes CDR1 LGHNA and CDR2 YNFKEQ. Trimming cost V 3 bases and J 0 bases; bases outside gene matches: 9. The CDR3 extends over 18 amino acids.

The chain links TRBV7-6 to TRBJ1-1; D remains ambiguous. The CDR3 runs to 16 residues. With 4 bases removed from V and 1 base from J, the gap between germline ends came to 16 bases. The germline gives CDR1 SGHVS, CDR2 FNYEAQ. The CDR3 is CASSYGSGWANTEAFF. CDR3 nucleotides: TGTGCCAGCAGCTACGGGTCTGGGTGGGCGAACACTGAAGCTTTCTTT.

This clonotype was seen a few times. The chain joins TRBV24-1 to TRBJ1-2, with no clear D. Trimming shortened V by 6 bases and J by 6 bases, and 10 bases separated the two germline ends. This CDR3 spans 12 amino acids. The germline CDR1 and CDR2 sequences are KGHDR and SFDVKD. Here the CDR3 DNA reads TGTGCCACCAGTAGTGGGCTTGATGGCTACACCTTC. It yields the protein CATSSGLDGYTF.

This sequence joins TRBV14 and TRBJ2-1; weak D call: TRBD2 (6 bases). This CDR3 contains 17 residues. Trimming pared 4 bases from V and 8 bases from J, leaving 24 bases between. Germline-derived CDR1 and CDR2 are SGHDN and FVKESK. The CDR3 DNA is TGTGCCAGCAGCCCACGTGGCGGGGTGATGAGGACACATGAGCAGTTCTTC. Its translation is CASSPRGGVMRTHEQFF. Full variable domain (outside the CDR3, taken from reference TRBV14 and TRBJ2-1): EAGVTQFPSHSVIEKGQTVTLRCDPISGHDNLYWYRRVMGKEIKFLLHFVKESKQDESGMPNNRFLAERTGGTYSTLKVQPAELEDSGVYFCASSPRGGVMRTHEQFFGPGTRLTVL.

The chain couples TRBV5-1 to TRBJ1-2; possible D gene TRBD1, 5 bases. Per the germline V gene, CDR1 is SGHRS and CDR2 is YFSETQ. The CDR3 extends over 14 amino acids. With 3 bases removed from V and 6 bases from J, the gap between germline ends came to 15 bases. In nucleotides, the CDR3 is TGCGCCAGCAGCTCCAGGGAGGCTATTGATGGCTACACCTTC. Protein: CASSSREAIDGYTF.

This clonotype was counted a few times. V usage is TRBV29-1 and J usage is TRBJ1-6; D uncertain. Germline V gene data show CDR1 as SQVTM and CDR2 as ANQGSEA. V was pared by 4 bases and J by 5 bases, with 9 bases between. The CDR3 sequence is 13 residues long. Written as DNA, the CDR3 is TGCAGCGTTGGGGGTAGCGATAATTCACCCCTCCACTTT. This gives the protein CSVGGSDNSPLHF.

This sequence joins TRBV12-3 or TRBV12-4 and TRBJ2-2, with 8 bases matching TRBD1. The V gene end was trimmed by 4 bases and the J gene end by 4 bases; junction bases not matched to a gene: 8. CDR3 length: 16 amino acids. The CDR3: CASSSGQGQSTGELFF. For the CDR3, the DNA is TGTGCCAGCAGTTCCGGACAGGGCCAGAGCACCGGGGAGCTGTTTTTT.

The chain uses TRBV27 and TRBJ2-7, with D uncertain. The CDR3 contains 13 residues. Looked up from germline, CDR1 is MNHEY and CDR2 is SMNVEV (reference sequence). Trimming removed 3 bases at V and 2 bases at J, with 8 bases between. CDR3 coding DNA: TGTGCCAGCAGTTTCCACGGAACCTACGAGCAGTACTTC. It codes for CASSFHGTYEQYF.

This clonotype was seen just once. The V call is TRBV4-1, the J call TRBJ2-1; the D is unclear. Between the trimmed V and J ends, which lost 2 bases and 0 bases, there was a span of 8 bases. The CDR3 consists of 15 residues. Germline assignment: CDR1 MGHRA and CDR2 YSYEKL. The CDR3 loop reads CASSQTFSSYNEQFF. The CDR3 coding sequence is TGCGCCAGCAGCCAAACGTTTAGCTCCTACAATGAGCAGTTCTTC.

This chain joins TRBV12-3 or TRBV12-4 and TRBJ2-4, with 9 bases fitting TRBD2. The end of the DNA is better explained by TRBJ2-7, so the J call may be wrong. This CDR3 is built from 14 residues. The CDR3 region is CASSFFSGSHEQYF. In DNA, the CDR3 is TGTGCCAGCAGTTTTTTTAGCGGGAGCCACGAGCAGTACTTC.

V is TRBV5-5 and J is TRBJ2-3; 10 bases align to TRBD1. The CDR3 spans 16 residues. Germline values: CDR1 SGHKS, CDR2 YYEKEE (reference sequence). V was clipped by 1 base and J by 1 base; unmatched bases: 3. CDR3 loop: CASSLFGTGGTDTQYF. For the CDR3, the DNA is TGTGCCAGCAGCTTGTTCGGGACAGGGGGCACAGATACGCAGTATTTT.

This clonotype was seen a handful of times. The genes are TRBV28 and TRBJ2-1; D is possibly TRBD1 (5 bases). Germline V gene data show CDR1 as MDHEN and CDR2 as SYDVKM. The CDR3 extends over 16 amino acids. Trimming took off 0 bases at V and 3 bases at J, with 12 bases between the two ends. CDR3 sequence: CASSLWGRESYNEQFF. The CDR3 DNA is TGTGCCAGCAGTTTATGGGGCAGGGAAAGCTACAATGAGCAGTTCTTC.

The rearrangement joins TRBV6-5 to TRBJ1-6; TRBD1 matches 8 bases. The CDR3 consists of 17 residues. In germline, CDR1 is MNHEY, CDR2 SVGAGI. With 0 bases clipped from V and 6 bases from J, the junction kept 7 bases outside the gene matches. The DNA of the CDR3 is TGTGCCAGCAGTTACTCGATCTCAGGGGGCGGTAATTCACCCCTCCACTTT. Translating it yields CASSYSISGGGNSPLHF.

In this sample, this clonotype turned up a few times. The chain recombines TRBV29-1 with TRBJ2-1; 7 bases agree with TRBD2. Per germline, CDR1 SQVTM and CDR2 ANQGSEA. After removal of 4 bases from V and 3 bases from J, the junction contained 6 bases not matched to a gene. The CDR3 has 14 amino acids. CDR3 region: CSVGIAGNYNEQFF. The CDR3, as DNA: TGCAGCGTTGGAATAGCGGGTAACTACAATGAGCAGTTCTTC.

The rearrangement uses TRBV7-9 and TRBJ1-4; 10 positions agree with TRBD1. Trimming cost V 1 base and J 6 bases; bases outside gene matches: 2. The CDR3 contains 15 residues. Germline CDR1 and CDR2: SEHNR and FQNEAQ (reference sequence). CDR3 protein: CASSLGQGAYEKLFF. The CDR3 DNA reads TGTGCCAGCAGCTTAGGACAGGGGGCGTATGAAAAACTGTTTTTT.

This chain uses TRBV19 with TRBJ1-2; D uncertain. The CDR3 length is 11 residues. With 3 bases removed from V and 4 bases from J, the gap between germline ends came to 3 bases. Per the germline V gene, CDR1 is LNHDA and CDR2 is SQIVND (reference sequence). The CDR3 DNA is TGTGCCAGTAGTATGGGCTATGGCTACACCTTC. Protein sequence: CASSMGYGYTF.

This clonotype was recorded a few times. The chain is built from TRBV29-1 and TRBJ2-1; TRBD2 matches 10 bases. The CDR3 covers 14 residues. V dropped 4 bases and J dropped 3; count of bases not matched to a gene: 3. From germline, CDR1 is SQVTM and CDR2 ANQGSEA. CDR3 nucleotide sequence: TGCAGCGTTGGGCTAGCGGGAGACTACAATGAGCAGTTCTTC. It codes for CSVGLAGDYNEQFF.

The CDR3 sequence is CASSPQGTPSSGANVLTF. The CDR3 region has the DNA TGTGCCAGCAGTCCCCAGGGGACTCCCAGCTCTGGGGCCAACGTCCTGACTTTC. The chain joins TRBV6-2 or TRBV6-3 to TRBJ2-6; the D call may be TRBD1 or TRBD2 (6 bases each). Germline CDR1 MNHEY, CDR2 SVGEGT. Trimming took off 5 bases at V and 0 bases at J, with 17 bases between the two ends. The CDR3 contains 18 residues.

The chain couples TRBV29-1 to TRBJ1-1; the D is unclear. The ends were cut back, 4 bases at V and 0 bases at J, with 6 bases in the middle. The CDR3 consists of 12 residues. Germline assignment: CDR1 SQVTM and CDR2 ANQGSEA. For the CDR3, the DNA is TGCAGCGTTGGGGCGGTGAACACTGAAGCTTTCTTT. This gives the protein CSVGAVNTEAFF.

The chain combines TRBV5-1 with TRBJ2-5; possibly TRBD1 or TRBD2 for D (6 bases each). The CDR3 totals 16 residues. CDR1 is SGHRS, CDR2 YFSETQ, per germline. V lost 4 bases and J 4 bases, leaving 20 bases between the germline ends. The CDR3 reads CASSRGDGRVPETQYF. The CDR3 DNA follows: TGCGCCAGCAGCAGGGGGGACGGCAGGGTACCAGAGACCCAGTACTTC. The full variable domain, with the rest looked up from reference TRBV5-1 and TRBJ2-5, is KAGVTQTPRYLIKTRGQQVTLSCSPISGHRSVSWYQQTPGQGLQFLFEYFSETQRNKGNFPGRFSGRQFSNSRSEMNVSTLELGDSALYLCASSRGDGRVPETQYFGPGTRLLVL.